The following is a T cell receptor (beta chain) sequence with its context. The data were obtained in a study of radiotherapy plus CTLA-4 blockade in lung cancer. Some clones are missing from TCRdb's copy, which holds only in-frame ones; the method was immunoSEQ multiplex PCR. This table holds 28,000 or so clones, approximately 78% found once. The ends were cut back, 3 bases at V and 0 bases at J, with 9 bases in the middle. CDR1 is MNHEY and CDR2 is SMNVEV in the germline V gene (reference sequence). There are 15 residues in the CDR3. The rearrangement uses TRBV27 and TRBJ1-5, with D perhaps matching TRBD1 (5 bases). The source was peripheral blood, collected from a patient treated with radiotherapy plus ipilimumab. The TCR comes from a human donor with non-small cell lung cancer who had stable disease on radiotherapy plus ipilimumab. CDR3 amino acids: CASSFLGGSNQPQHF. CDR3 nucleotides: TGTGCCAGCAGTTTTCTTGGGGGTAGCAATCAGCCCCAGCATTTT.